This T cell receptor (beta chain) was captured by sequencing in a study of blood T cell repertoires in COVID-19. Overall study context: Researchers got acute and convalescent COVID-19 samples from the United States, Italy and Spain. Sample material is recorded as cDNA or gDNA derived from T cells, B-cell-depleted T cells, or PBMCs.

Seattle patients were enrolled while actively infected and followed longitudinally. V dropped 1 base and J dropped 8; count of bases not matched to a gene: 5. CDR1 and CDR2 from the germline V gene are SQVTM and ANQGSEA. This CDR3 contains 14 residues. In the original processing: Counts of nucleated cells, estimated from reference gene primer amplification, were obtained. Sequencing was performed with immunoSEQ multiplex PCR; in TCRdb, only in-frame clones are kept and a portion is missing. The V and J calls and the clone size are those of that table, but D and trimming were determined from the DNA. This table has 250,000 to 300,000 clones, approximately 86% appearing once.

Sample: peripheral blood. This chain joins TRBV29-1 and TRBJ2-3; 11 positions agree with TRBD1. This clonotype was obtained from a woman aged 60-70 years with COVID-19, enrolled during active disease. The CDR3 DNA reads TGCAGCGTTGAAGGCGGGACAGGGGGAGGTACGCAGTATTTT. Its protein is CSVEGGTGGGTQYF.